The rows below give T cell receptor beta chains drawn from one sample of a study of early T cells in non-severe SARS-CoV-2 infection. TCRdb reanalysed the 5' RACE reads using MiXCR and keeps one entry per CDR3 protein. Among about 69,000 distinct CDR3 sequences listed, 12% were seen once. The material sequenced was whole blood. The receptor source for this set is an adult who was a healthcare worker with PCR-confirmed SARS-CoV-2 infection or an uninfected control (not recorded which). Each CDR3 is given with its conserved first and last residue. Each record gives: D gene, J gene, V gene, clone size, CDR3 DNA, CDR3 protein. D genes are given only for firm matches. Rows may omit the clone size; those that give it use once, few, many or a size class.

d_call: -
j_call: TRBJ1-5
v_call: TRBV6-1
clone_size: -
cdr3_nt: TGTGCCAGCAGGGGAGTCGGGAGCAATCAGACCCAGCATTTT
cdr3_aa: CASRGVGSNQTQHF

d_call: TRBD1
j_call: TRBJ2-1
v_call: TRBV7-3
clone_size: -
cdr3_nt: TGTGCCAGCAGCGTTACAGGGGATTACAATGAGCAGTTCTTC
cdr3_aa: CASSVTGDYNEQFF

d_call: -
j_call: TRBJ1-5
v_call: TRBV4-2
clone_size: few
cdr3_nt: TGTGCCAGCAGCCAAGATGGGGAGGGGTATCAGCCCCAGCATTTT
cdr3_aa: CASSQDGEGYQPQHF

d_call: -
j_call: TRBJ1-2
v_call: TRBV9
clone_size: many
cdr3_nt: TGTGCCAGCAGCGTAGGGGGGACCTATGGCTACACCTTC
cdr3_aa: CASSVGGTYGYTF

d_call: -
j_call: TRBJ2-3
v_call: TRBV7-9
clone_size: many
cdr3_nt: TGTGCCAGCAGCCCCGGTGTCCTCACAGATACGCAGTATTTT
cdr3_aa: CASSPGVLTDTQYF

d_call: -
j_call: TRBJ1-6
v_call: TRBV7-3
clone_size: few
cdr3_nt: TGTGCCAGCAGCTTACAAGGGAGCTCCTATAATTCACCCCTCCACTTT
cdr3_aa: CASSLQGSSYNSPLHF

d_call: TRBD1
j_call: TRBJ2-7
v_call: TRBV6-6
clone_size: -
cdr3_nt: TGTGCCAGCAGCTCTTATTATCGGGACAGGGGCGACGAGCAGTACTTC
cdr3_aa: CASSSYYRDRGDEQYF

d_call: -
j_call: TRBJ2-1
v_call: TRBV2
clone_size: many
cdr3_nt: TGTGCCAGCAGTCAGCGCGATGAGCAGTTCTTC
cdr3_aa: CASSQRDEQFF

d_call: TRBD2
j_call: TRBJ2-3
v_call: TRBV20-1
clone_size: few
cdr3_nt: TGCAGTGTCCCAGCGCGGGGGACAGATACGCAGTATTTT
cdr3_aa: CSVPARGTDTQYF

d_call: -
j_call: TRBJ2-1
v_call: TRBV5-4
clone_size: -
cdr3_nt: TGTGCCAGCAGCTTCTTGGGTACCTACAATGAGCAGTTCTTC
cdr3_aa: CASSFLGTYNEQFF

d_call: TRBD2
j_call: TRBJ2-3
v_call: TRBV4-2
clone_size: -
cdr3_nt: TGTGCCAGCAGCCAAGGCCTAGCGGGTCAAGCCGGGGCAGATACGCAGTATTTT
cdr3_aa: CASSQGLAGQAGADTQYF

d_call: -
j_call: TRBJ2-6
v_call: TRBV3-1
clone_size: once
cdr3_nt: TGTGCCAGCAGCCAAGACCGTGGGGCCAACGTCCTGACTTTC
cdr3_aa: CASSQDRGANVLTF

d_call: TRBD1
j_call: TRBJ2-7
v_call: TRBV10-3
clone_size: few
cdr3_nt: TGTGCCATCAGTAACGACAGGGGGCAAAGGGAGCAGTACTTC
cdr3_aa: CAISNDRGQREQYF

d_call: TRBD1
j_call: TRBJ1-1
v_call: TRBV5-1
clone_size: -
cdr3_nt: TGCGCCAGCAGCGAGAGACAGGGGGCTGAAGCTTTCTTT
cdr3_aa: CASSERQGAEAFF

d_call: -
j_call: TRBJ2-7
v_call: TRBV29-1
clone_size: few
cdr3_nt: TGCAGCGTCCGGGGGCGGAGCACCTACGAGCAGTACTTC
cdr3_aa: CSVRGRSTYEQYF

d_call: TRBD1
j_call: TRBJ2-1
v_call: TRBV6-5
clone_size: many
cdr3_nt: TGTGCCAGCAGTTACTCGACAGGGGACTACAATGAGCAGTTCTTC
cdr3_aa: CASSYSTGDYNEQFF

d_call: TRBD2
j_call: TRBJ2-7
v_call: TRBV5-4
clone_size: few
cdr3_nt: TGTGCCAGCAGCGTGGCCGGGGGGAACGGCGAGCAGTACTTC
cdr3_aa: CASSVAGGNGEQYF

d_call: TRBD1
j_call: TRBJ2-5
v_call: TRBV10-3
clone_size: few
cdr3_nt: TGTGCCATTTCTAAGGGGACAGGCCTAGCCCTCCAAGAGACCCAGTACTTC
cdr3_aa: CAISKGTGLALQETQYF

d_call: TRBD1
j_call: TRBJ1-2
v_call: TRBV12-3/TRBV12-4
clone_size: -
cdr3_nt: TGTGCCAGCAGTTTAGCGCTACAGGGGAACTATGGCTACACCTTC
cdr3_aa: CASSLALQGNYGYTF

d_call: TRBD2
j_call: TRBJ2-1
v_call: TRBV19
clone_size: few
cdr3_nt: TGTGCCACCCTAGCGGGGGGTTCCTACAATGAGCAGTTCTTC
cdr3_aa: CATLAGGSYNEQFF

d_call: TRBD2
j_call: TRBJ2-7
v_call: TRBV7-2
clone_size: -
cdr3_nt: TGTGCCAGCAGCTTAGAAGGGGGGACTAGCGGGGCCTACGAGCAGTACTTC
cdr3_aa: CASSLEGGTSGAYEQYF

d_call: TRBD1
j_call: TRBJ1-1
v_call: TRBV5-5
clone_size: -
cdr3_nt: TGTGCCAGCAGCAATAGGGACAGGGTGGATGAAGCTTTCTTT
cdr3_aa: CASSNRDRVDEAFF

d_call: -
j_call: TRBJ2-5
v_call: TRBV7-9
clone_size: many
cdr3_nt: TGTGCCAGCAGCTTTGCCAGGGGATGGGGGGAGACCCAGTACTTC
cdr3_aa: CASSFARGWGETQYF

d_call: -
j_call: TRBJ2-3
v_call: TRBV20-1
clone_size: many
cdr3_nt: TGCAGTGCTAGTCCGTCAGATACGCAGTATTTT
cdr3_aa: CSASPSDTQYF

d_call: -
j_call: TRBJ2-1
v_call: TRBV20-1
clone_size: many
cdr3_nt: TGCACCGCGAGAGTGACTGACAATGAGCAGTTCTTC
cdr3_aa: CTARVTDNEQFF

d_call: TRBD2
j_call: TRBJ2-3
v_call: TRBV20-1
clone_size: few
cdr3_nt: TGCAGTGCCACCGGGACTAGCGGCACAGATACGCAGTATTTT
cdr3_aa: CSATGTSGTDTQYF

d_call: -
j_call: TRBJ2-3
v_call: TRBV25-1
clone_size: few
cdr3_nt: TGTGCCAGCAGTGAATCAATCGCAGATACGCAGTATTTT
cdr3_aa: CASSESIADTQYF

d_call: -
j_call: TRBJ2-3
v_call: TRBV5-1
clone_size: few
cdr3_nt: TGCGCCAGCAGCCTTCGGGGTGTCGGCACAGATACGCAGTATTTT
cdr3_aa: CASSLRGVGTDTQYF

d_call: TRBD2
j_call: TRBJ2-3
v_call: TRBV11-3
clone_size: many
cdr3_nt: TGTGCCAGCAGCTTGGCGACTAGCGGGAGGACAGATACGCAGTATTTT
cdr3_aa: CASSLATSGRTDTQYF

d_call: -
j_call: TRBJ1-2
v_call: TRBV10-3
clone_size: many
cdr3_nt: TGTGCCATCAGTGAGTCTAACAGTAACTATGGCTACACCTTC
cdr3_aa: CAISESNSNYGYTF

d_call: -
j_call: TRBJ2-3
v_call: TRBV9
clone_size: many
cdr3_nt: TGTGCCAGCAGCGTCGGCGGTCAGGGGGGAGATACGCAGTATTTT
cdr3_aa: CASSVGGQGGDTQYF

d_call: -
j_call: TRBJ1-5
v_call: TRBV5-6
clone_size: -
cdr3_nt: TGTGCCAGCAGCTACGGACAGTTCAATCAGCCCCAGCATTTT
cdr3_aa: CASSYGQFNQPQHF

d_call: -
j_call: TRBJ2-1
v_call: TRBV24-1
clone_size: few
cdr3_nt: TGTGCCACCAGTGACCCAGGGACATTCCTCGATGAGCAGTTCTTC
cdr3_aa: CATSDPGTFLDEQFF

d_call: -
j_call: TRBJ2-2
v_call: TRBV4-1
clone_size: few
cdr3_nt: TGCGCCAGCAGCTATTGGGACAAGAACACCGGGGAGCTGTTTTTT
cdr3_aa: CASSYWDKNTGELFF

d_call: -
j_call: TRBJ2-6
v_call: TRBV19
clone_size: -
cdr3_nt: TGTGCCAGTACAGACGGGACCGTACGCTCTGGGGCCAACGTCCTGACTTTC
cdr3_aa: CASTDGTVRSGANVLTF

d_call: -
j_call: TRBJ1-5
v_call: TRBV12-3/TRBV12-4
clone_size: many
cdr3_nt: TGTGCCAGCAGTTTATCGGGGAATCAGCCCCAGCATTTT
cdr3_aa: CASSLSGNQPQHF

d_call: -
j_call: TRBJ1-2
v_call: TRBV12-3/TRBV12-4
clone_size: -
cdr3_nt: TGTGCCAGCAGCTCCAACAGGGACCGGCGTGGCTACACCTTC
cdr3_aa: CASSSNRDRRGYTF

d_call: TRBD2
j_call: TRBJ2-5
v_call: TRBV6-1
clone_size: many
cdr3_nt: TGTGCCAGCAGTGCCCGCGATGAGCGGGGGATCCGAACCCAGTACTTC
cdr3_aa: CASSARDERGIRTQYF

d_call: -
j_call: TRBJ2-7
v_call: TRBV2
clone_size: -
cdr3_nt: TGTGCCAGCAGTGACGGGGGGCTTGTCCCTCACGAGCAGTACTTC
cdr3_aa: CASSDGGLVPHEQYF

d_call: -
j_call: TRBJ1-4
v_call: TRBV7-9
clone_size: -
cdr3_nt: TGTGCCAGCCGACGGACCGTAAATGAAAAACTGTTTTTT
cdr3_aa: CASRRTVNEKLFF

d_call: -
j_call: TRBJ2-5
v_call: TRBV3-1
clone_size: few
cdr3_nt: TGTGCCAGCAGCCAAGATGTAGCGACGCAAGAGACCCAGTACTTC
cdr3_aa: CASSQDVATQETQYF

d_call: -
j_call: TRBJ2-5
v_call: TRBV12-3/TRBV12-4
clone_size: few
cdr3_nt: TGTGCCAGCACCCTTGGGGGCCAAGAGACCCAGTACTTC
cdr3_aa: CASTLGGQETQYF

d_call: -
j_call: TRBJ2-1
v_call: TRBV29-1
clone_size: -
cdr3_nt: TGCAGCGTTGAAGATCCGGCAGGGCAGTTCTTC
cdr3_aa: CSVEDPAGQFF

d_call: TRBD2
j_call: TRBJ2-7
v_call: TRBV5-6
clone_size: few
cdr3_nt: TGTGCCAGCAGCTCTGACGGGGGGAACTACGAGCAGTACTTC
cdr3_aa: CASSSDGGNYEQYF

d_call: -
j_call: TRBJ2-2
v_call: TRBV7-3
clone_size: -
cdr3_nt: TGTGCCAGCAGCTTTACAGGGTCCGGGGAGCTGTTTTTT
cdr3_aa: CASSFTGSGELFF

d_call: -
j_call: TRBJ1-1
v_call: TRBV6-1
clone_size: few
cdr3_nt: TGTGCCAGCAGTGTCGAAGGAGTCATAGGGACTGAAGCTTTCTTT
cdr3_aa: CASSVEGVIGTEAFF

d_call: TRBD1
j_call: TRBJ1-3
v_call: TRBV7-2
clone_size: many
cdr3_nt: TGTGCCAGCAGCCCTCCGCCGGGACAGGGTCGAAACACCATATATTTT
cdr3_aa: CASSPPPGQGRNTIYF

d_call: TRBD1
j_call: TRBJ2-3
v_call: TRBV5-1
clone_size: -
cdr3_nt: TGCGCCAGCAGCGAGGACAGGGGGCACACAGATACGCAGTATTTT
cdr3_aa: CASSEDRGHTDTQYF

d_call: -
j_call: TRBJ1-3
v_call: TRBV2
clone_size: -
cdr3_nt: TGTGCCAGCACCCGACGGGGCACCCTGGCTGGAAACACCATATATTTT
cdr3_aa: CASTRRGTLAGNTIYF

d_call: -
j_call: TRBJ2-7
v_call: TRBV6-2/TRBV6-3
clone_size: many
cdr3_nt: TGTGCCAGCAACGCGCTTAGGGGATACTCCTACGAGCAGTACTTC
cdr3_aa: CASNALRGYSYEQYF

d_call: TRBD1
j_call: TRBJ2-2
v_call: TRBV6-5
clone_size: few
cdr3_nt: TGTGCCAGCAGAAGGGACAGGATGAACACCGGGGAGCTGTTTTTT
cdr3_aa: CASRRDRMNTGELFF

d_call: -
j_call: TRBJ2-1
v_call: TRBV2
clone_size: few
cdr3_nt: TGTGCCAGTAAGGCCAGGGCCTCCTACAATGAGCAGTTCTTC
cdr3_aa: CASKARASYNEQFF

d_call: -
j_call: TRBJ2-2
v_call: TRBV12-3/TRBV12-4
clone_size: few
cdr3_nt: TGTGCCAGCAGGGGTCTAGGGACCGGGGAGCTGTTTTTT
cdr3_aa: CASRGLGTGELFF

d_call: -
j_call: TRBJ2-4
v_call: TRBV12-5
clone_size: many
cdr3_nt: TGTGCTAGTGGTCCAACCCGACAGCTAGCCAAAAACATTCAGTACTTC
cdr3_aa: CASGPTRQLAKNIQYF

d_call: TRBD2
j_call: TRBJ2-1
v_call: TRBV19
clone_size: many
cdr3_nt: TGTGCCAGTAGTAGTGCGGGAGGGCCTTGGGAGCAGTTCTTC
cdr3_aa: CASSSAGGPWEQFF

d_call: TRBD2
j_call: TRBJ2-1
v_call: TRBV6-4
clone_size: many
cdr3_nt: TGTGCCAGCAGTGGGGCTAGCGGGGGGGCTGAGGAGCAGTTCTTC
cdr3_aa: CASSGASGGAEEQFF

d_call: -
j_call: TRBJ1-2
v_call: TRBV6-5
clone_size: many
cdr3_nt: TGTGCCAGCAGTCGGGATCCTATCCCGGGCAACTATGGCTACACCTTC
cdr3_aa: CASSRDPIPGNYGYTF

d_call: TRBD2
j_call: TRBJ2-1
v_call: TRBV11-3
clone_size: -
cdr3_nt: TGTGCCAGCAGCTTAGCTCTAGCGGGAGGCTCCTACAATGAGCAGTTCTTC
cdr3_aa: CASSLALAGGSYNEQFF

d_call: -
j_call: TRBJ1-3
v_call: TRBV29-1
clone_size: many
cdr3_nt: TGCAGCGCACGGGCAGGGGCTGAAAACACCATATATTTT
cdr3_aa: CSARAGAENTIYF